This entry describes one TCR beta chain. Its antigen is unidentified. V lost 5 bases to trimming and J lost 1 base; unmatched junction nucleotides: 5. Germline CDR1 is SGHAT and CDR2 is FQNNGV. The CDR3 contains 15 residues. These data come from a study of vaccination and CD4 T cells after COVID-19. For the study at large: Cells were stimulated with overlapping spike peptide pools from SARS-CoV-2, HCoV-NL63, HCoV-OC43 and HCoV-229E. As control conditions, cultures were given either a CEFX pool serving as positive control, an HIV-1 Nef pool, or no peptide at all.

Findings and caveats of the study: Median roughly 86% of reactive clones detected in convalescent patients emerged only post-vaccination.

At the Johns Hopkins FTIC core, DNA taken from cultured CD4+ T cells was sequenced by way of the Oncomine TCR Beta short-read assay. Genomic DNA from cultured CD4+ T cells was extracted. TCRdb itself ran the PCR reads through MiXCR, one entry per CDR3 protein. The table has some 10,000 distinct CDR3 sequences, around a third seen once. Treatment denoted: approximately nine-day PBMC culture with coronavirus spike peptide pools or control peptides (ViraFEST assay). During the years 2011-2018, before the COVID-19 pandemic, the unexposed donor's CD4+ T cells were collected. The authors isolated CD4+ T cells by negative selection after roughly 11 days of culture.

V usage is TRBV11-2 and J usage is TRBJ2-3; TRBD1 agrees at 8 bases. This clonotype originated in a human donor in good health. Sequencing was carried out using CD4+ T cells from blood, cultured in vitro. CDR3 in amino acids: CASSRQGRGTDTQYF. The CDR3 nucleotides read TGTGCCAGCAGCCGACAGGGGCGCGGCACAGATACGCAGTATTTT. Full variable domain (remainder filled in from reference TRBV11-2 and TRBJ2-3): EAGVAQSPRYKIIEKRQSVAFWCNPISGHATLYWYQQILGQGPKLLIQFQNNGVVDDSQLPKDRFSAERLKGVDSTLKIQPAKLEDSAVYLCASSRQGRGTDTQYFGPGTRLTVL.